This T cell receptor (beta chain) was recovered during a study of radiotherapy plus CTLA-4 blockade in lung cancer. About the research overall: Among enrolled patients, roughly 20% responded and approximately 33% achieved disease control.

This CDR3 has 13 residues. The germline CDR1 and CDR2 sequences are SQVTM and ANQGSEA. Trimming at V came to 6 bases and at J to 7 bases, leaving 4 bases not matched to a gene. Concerning this clone: The sample has other DNA sequences that encode this CDR3 too.

It was focal radiation plus CTLA-4 blockade with ipilimumab that patients with chemo-refractory metastatic non-small-cell lung cancer received. Data came from immunoSEQ multiplex PCR; TCRdb stores just in-frame clones and leaves some out. In the table there are 45,000 to 55,000 clones, more than 65% of which are singletons. This TCR derives from a human donor with non-small cell lung cancer who had a partial response to radiotherapy plus ipilimumab. The rearrangement links TRBV29-1 to TRBJ2-3; TRBD2 matches 13 bases. This material consisted of peripheral blood, taken from a patient treated with radiotherapy plus ipilimumab. CDR3 in amino acids: CSVRTSGGNTQYF. The CDR3 DNA is TGCAGCGTACGGACTAGCGGGGGTAATACGCAGTATTTT.